These 18 T cell receptor beta chains were sequenced from one sample in a study of shared clonotypes between healthy human individuals. Clones were read by immunoSEQ multiplex PCR, and TCRdb kept only the in-frame ones, dropping some. The sample contains some 2.1 million clones, 85% to 95% of which appear only once. It was CD45RO-negative cells, positively selected for CCR7, that made up naive CD8 cells, with terminally differentiated effector memory CD45RA+ cells excluded. What was sequenced was naive CD8+ T cells from PBMCs. Every receptor here comes from a man younger than 35 in good health. Some clones in this sample may be carry-over from other donors' samples.

This chain connects TRBV10-1 to TRBJ2-7; weak D call: TRBD2 (5 bases). The V and J ends lost 8 bases and 6 bases respectively, with 14 bases between them. Per germline, CDR1 WNHNN and CDR2 SYGVQD (reference sequence). There are 12 residues in the CDR3. The CDR3 loop reads CASGRRGSEQYF. The CDR3 DNA is TGCGCCAGCGGCAGAAGAGGGTCCGAGCAGTACTTC.

V usage is TRBV13 and J usage is TRBJ2-6; the match to TRBD1 covers 7 bases. Germline V gene data show CDR1 as PRHDT and CDR2 as FYEKMQ (reference sequence). The CDR3 runs to 18 residues. Trimming cost V 5 bases and J 3 bases; bases outside gene matches: 13. The CDR3 nucleotides are TGTGCCAGCAGCCAACTCGTGGACAGGCAAGATGGGGCCAACGTCCTGACTTTC. Protein product: CASSQLVDRQDGANVLTF. Full variable domain (outside the CDR3, taken from reference TRBV13 and TRBJ2-6): AAGVIQSPRHLIKEKRETATLKCYPIPRHDTVYWYQQGPGQDPQFLISFYEKMQSDKGSIPDRFSAQQFSDYHSELNMSSLELGDSALYFCASSQLVDRQDGANVLTFGAGSRLTVL.

This chain joins TRBV5-6 and TRBJ2-5; no definite D call. Germline V gene data show CDR1 as SGHDT and CDR2 as YYEEEE. V gave up 5 bases and J gave up 5 bases, with 10 bases separating them. This CDR3 spans 12 amino acids. DNA of the CDR3: TGTGCCAGCAGTAACCCCTTGGAGACCCAGTACTTC. As protein: CASSNPLETQYF.

The chain joins TRBV7-6 to TRBJ2-5; perhaps D is TRBD1 or TRBD2 (5 bases each). The CDR3 is 14 amino acids. Germline V gives CDR1 SGHVS, CDR2 FNYEAQ. V gave up 6 bases and J gave up 5 bases, with 16 bases separating them. CDR3 protein: CASRPSGTQETQYF. The DNA of the CDR3 is TGTGCCAGCAGACCATCGGGGACGCAGGAGACCCAGTACTTC.

Of note for this clone: This specimen includes other DNA sequences encoding the same CDR3. The chain employs TRBV28 and TRBJ1-2; D ambiguous. The CDR3 contains 13 residues. Trimming removed 3 bases at V and 2 bases at J, with 7 bases between. Germline V gene sequence: CDR1 MDHEN, CDR2 SYDVKM. The CDR3 nucleotides are TGTGCCAGCAGTTTCTTGGGGAACTATGGCTACACCTTC. Translating gives CASSFLGNYGYTF.

The chain uses TRBV4-2 and TRBJ2-1; TRBD2 matches 11 bases. Germline CDR1 reads LGHNA; CDR2 reads YNFKEQ. The CDR3 totals 15 residues. J gave up 3 bases and V 3 bases, and 1 base lay outside the gene matches. CDR3 nucleotide sequence: TGTGCCAGCAGCCAGGGGACTAGCGGCTACAATGAGCAGTTCTTC. Its protein is CASSQGTSGYNEQFF.

The gene calls are TRBV27 and TRBJ2-7, with 8 bases lining up with TRBD1. The CDR3 contains 14 residues. With 6 bases clipped from V and 7 bases from J, the junction kept 11 bases outside the gene matches. Germline V gene lookup returns CDR1 MNHEY and CDR2 SMNVEV (reference sequence). The CDR3 here is CASSDLDRAFEQYF. CDR3 DNA: TGTGCCAGCAGCGACTTGGACAGGGCTTTTGAGCAGTACTTC.

V usage is TRBV27 and J usage is TRBJ1-1, with 7 bases fitting TRBD1. The V segment lost 5 bases and the J segment 10 bases; nucleotides outside the gene matches: 10. Germline-derived CDR1 and CDR2 are MNHEY and SMNVEV (reference sequence). This CDR3 has 13 residues. The CDR3 reads CASSPIDDRVAFF. The CDR3 nucleotides read TGTGCCAGCAGTCCTATTGATGACAGGGTAGCTTTCTTT.

The V call is TRBV21-1, the J call TRBJ2-5; TRBD1 reflects the table's D call only, with no check against the DNA. TRBV21-1 is described as a pseudogene. The CDR3 contains 19 residues. CDR3 DNA: TGTGCCAGCAGCAAATTAGGATACCGCTGGACAGGAAGGGAAGAGACCCAGTACTTC. This codes for CASSKLGYRWTGREETQYF.

The rearrangement uses TRBV14 and TRBJ2-1, with D possibly being TRBD2 (6 bases). Germline V gene data show CDR1 as SGHDN and CDR2 as FVKESK. CDR3 length: 15 residues. Trimming removed 1 base from V and 6 bases from J, with 13 bases in between. The CDR3 DNA reads as TGTGCCAGCAGCCAAGCCATAGCGGAGCTCAATGAGCAGTTCTTC. Its translation: CASSQAIAELNEQFF.

CDR3 loop: CASSTTGAEQYF. CDR3 sequence (DNA): TGTGCCAGCAGCACGACAGGGGCCGAGCAGTACTTC. The V gene is TRBV5-5, the J gene TRBJ2-7; 8 nucleotides line up with TRBD1. The J segment lost 6 bases and the V segment lost 4 bases, leaving 3 bases of the junction unmatched. CDR3 length: 12 amino acids. CDR1 is SGHKS, CDR2 YYEKEE, per germline (reference sequence).

The chain couples TRBV7-3 to TRBJ1-2; TRBD1 agrees at 10 bases. Germline values: CDR1 SGHTA, CDR2 FQGTGA. The V gene end was trimmed by 5 bases and the J gene end by 6 bases; junction bases not matched to a gene: 6. This CDR3 region has 14 residues. For the CDR3, the DNA is TGTGCCAGCAGCCCCTTGGGACAGGGGAATGGCTACACCTTC. Translating gives CASSPLGQGNGYTF.

This clone was seen a single time. The V call is TRBV27, the J call TRBJ2-5; tentatively, D is TRBD2 (5 bases). The CDR3 is made up of 13 amino acids. V lost 2 bases, J lost 5 bases, and 9 bases lay in between. Germline V gene data show CDR1 as MNHEY and CDR2 as SMNVEV (reference sequence). Here the CDR3 DNA reads TGTGCCAGCAGTTTAATGAGGGAGGAGACCCAGTACTTC. Translated, it gives CASSLMREETQYF.

This chain uses TRBV9 with TRBJ2-1; TRBD2 aligns across 8 bases. V lost 0 bases, J lost 3 bases, and 5 bases stayed unmatched. The germline gives CDR1 SGDLS, CDR2 YYNGEE. CDR3 length: 16 amino acids. The CDR3 sequence is CASSVGDSGIYNEQFF. CDR3 DNA: TGTGCCAGCAGCGTAGGGGATAGCGGGATCTACAATGAGCAGTTCTTC.

The chain recombines TRBV7-9 with TRBJ2-5, with no clear D. Trimming removed 1 base at V and 0 bases at J, with 9 bases between. The CDR3 is 15 residues long. Germline CDR1 SEHNR, CDR2 FQNEAQ (reference sequence). CDR3: CASSLGRPHQETQYF. DNA of the CDR3: TGTGCCAGCAGCTTAGGCCGACCGCACCAAGAGACCCAGTACTTC.

The CDR3 sequence: CAISAEQGGETQYF. CDR3 nucleotides: TGTGCCATCAGTGCCGAACAGGGGGGAGAGACCCAGTACTTC. This chain uses TRBV10-3 with TRBJ2-5, with 8 bases lining up with TRBD1. V trimming: 4 bases; J trimming: 4 bases; junction bases outside the gene matches: 5. The germline CDR1 and CDR2 sequences are ENHRY and SYGVKD. This CDR3 region has 14 residues.

The chain employs TRBV28 and TRBJ1-6; D is possibly TRBD1 (5 bases). The germline V gene encodes CDR1 MDHEN and CDR2 SYDVKM. The CDR3 runs 14 residues. Between the trimmed V and J ends, which lost 6 bases and 10 bases, there was a span of 16 bases. CDR3 residues: CASSPTGYGSPLHF. In nucleotides, the CDR3 is TGTGCCAGCAGCCCTACAGGATACGGATCACCCCTCCACTTT.

The rearrangement joins TRBV30 to TRBJ1-5; D is uncertain. The CDR3 loop spans 14 amino acids. Per the germline V gene, CDR1 is GTSNPN and CDR2 is SVGIG (reference sequence). Trimming left V 2 bases short and J 3 bases short, with 11 bases between. The CDR3: CAWSPTLSNQPQHF. The CDR3 DNA is TGTGCCTGGAGTCCGACCCTTTCCAATCAGCCCCAGCATTTT.